This TCR beta chain stems from a study of beta chain features in type 1 diabetes. Germline loops: CDR1 LNHDA, CDR2 SQIVND (reference sequence). Trimming took off 5 bases at V and 1 base at J, with 11 bases between the two ends. This CDR3 has 14 residues. This clone was seen only a few times. Its antigen remains unknown. What was sequenced were expressed TCRB transcripts, since all of the isolated RNA had been reverse transcribed. Method: immunoSEQ multiplex PCR; TCRdb's copy keeps in-frame clones and lacks some. This sample carries around 690,000 clones, 9.5% to 15% of them seen once, and the ten largest clones take 0.095% to 0.15%. The study, taken as a whole, reports: Patients and controls would share equally any PCR tilt toward shorter templates. TCRB CDR3s were moderately but significantly shorter in Type 1 diabetes patients in all four CD4+ subsets.

The J gene is TRBJ2-5, the V gene TRBV19; maybe TRBD1 (5 bases). This receptor was identified in a man in his thirties or forties with type 1 diabetes. Sample: naive CD4+ T cells from blood. CDR3: CASSSRQTQETQYF. Written as DNA, the CDR3 is TGTGCCAGTAGTTCAAGACAGACCCAAGAGACCCAGTACTTC.